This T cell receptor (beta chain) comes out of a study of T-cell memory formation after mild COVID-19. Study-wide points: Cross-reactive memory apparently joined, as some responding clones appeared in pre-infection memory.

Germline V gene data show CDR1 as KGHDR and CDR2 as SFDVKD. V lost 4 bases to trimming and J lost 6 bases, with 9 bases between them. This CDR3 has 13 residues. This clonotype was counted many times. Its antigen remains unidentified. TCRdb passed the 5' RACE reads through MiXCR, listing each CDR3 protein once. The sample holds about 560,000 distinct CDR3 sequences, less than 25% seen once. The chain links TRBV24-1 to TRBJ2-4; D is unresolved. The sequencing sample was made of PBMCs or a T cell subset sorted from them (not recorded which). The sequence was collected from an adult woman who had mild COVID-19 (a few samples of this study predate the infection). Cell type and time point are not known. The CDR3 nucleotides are TGTGCCACCAGTGACCAGACGGTAAACATTCAGTACTTC. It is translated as CATSDQTVNIQYF.